The source of this T cell receptor beta chain is a study of T cells after yellow fever vaccination. Deletions cut 0 bases from V and 0 bases from J, with 9 bases between. CDR3 length: 17 amino acids. Germline V gene lookup returns CDR1 MNHEY and CDR2 SMNVEV (reference sequence). In the case of this clonotype: The antigen is undetermined.

Study-level points and caveats: The secondary response peaked faster, at day 5 versus 15, but was weaker.

They built TCR cDNA with 5'RACE template switching, a step that put in a universal primer site and UMIs. TCRdb fed the 5' RACE reads into MiXCR, producing one record per CDR3 protein. The repertoire holds 610,000 or so distinct CDR3 sequences, more than 9% seen once, with about 15% in the top ten. This specimen was PBMCs, taken on the day of the yellow fever booster vaccination. This sequence was found in a man aged 30 to 39 who received the YFV17D yellow fever vaccine. The chain combines TRBV27 with TRBJ1-6; D is uncertain. The CDR3 DNA sequence: TGTGCCAGCAGTTTATCGACTGAAAGCTCCTATAATTCACCCCTCCACTTT. Translation: CASSLSTESSYNSPLHF.